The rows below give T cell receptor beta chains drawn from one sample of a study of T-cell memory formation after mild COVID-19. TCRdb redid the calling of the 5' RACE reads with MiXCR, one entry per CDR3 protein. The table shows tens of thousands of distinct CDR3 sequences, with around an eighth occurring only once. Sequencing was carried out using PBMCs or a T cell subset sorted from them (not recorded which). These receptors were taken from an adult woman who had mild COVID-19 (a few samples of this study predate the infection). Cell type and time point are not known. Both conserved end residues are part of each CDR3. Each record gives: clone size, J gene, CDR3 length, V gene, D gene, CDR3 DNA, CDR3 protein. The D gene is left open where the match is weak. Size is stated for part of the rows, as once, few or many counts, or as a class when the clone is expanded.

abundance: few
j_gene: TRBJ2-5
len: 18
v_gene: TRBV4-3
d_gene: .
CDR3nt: TGCGCCAGCAGCCATCACCGAGGGGGAGGGGGGCTCCAAGAGACCCAGTACTTC
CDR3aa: CASSHHRGGGGLQETQYF

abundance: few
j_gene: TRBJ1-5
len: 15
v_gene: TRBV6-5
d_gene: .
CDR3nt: TGTGCCAGCAGTTACTCGGGTCAGGAGGGTCAGCCCCAGCATTTT
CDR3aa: CASSYSGQEGQPQHF

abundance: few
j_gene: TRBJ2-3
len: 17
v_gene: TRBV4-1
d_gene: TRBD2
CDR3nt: TGCGCCAGCAGCCAAGCGACTAGCGGGGGGGCCCAGGATACGCAGTATTTT
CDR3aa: CASSQATSGGAQDTQYF

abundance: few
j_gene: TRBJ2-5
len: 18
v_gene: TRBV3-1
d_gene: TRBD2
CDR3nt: TGTGCCAGCAGCCAAACCCTCCTTGGTGCGGGAGAGGGAGAGACCCAGTACTTC
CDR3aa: CASSQTLLGAGEGETQYF

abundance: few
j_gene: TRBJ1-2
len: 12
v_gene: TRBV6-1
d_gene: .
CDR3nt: TGTGCCAGCAATGAGTATAACTATGGCTACACCTTC
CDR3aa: CASNEYNYGYTF

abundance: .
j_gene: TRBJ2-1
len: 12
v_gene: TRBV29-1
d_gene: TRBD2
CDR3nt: TGCAGCGTTGTCAGCGGGATGAATGAGCAGTTCTTC
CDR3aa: CSVVSGMNEQFF

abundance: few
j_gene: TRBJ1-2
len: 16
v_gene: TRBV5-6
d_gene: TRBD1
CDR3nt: TGTGCCAGCAGCTTGGGGCGCGGGACAGGGCCCTATGGCTACACCTTC
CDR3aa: CASSLGRGTGPYGYTF

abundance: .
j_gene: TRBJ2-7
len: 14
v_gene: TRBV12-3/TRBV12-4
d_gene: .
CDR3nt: TGTGCCAGCAGTCACGGCAGGGGCATGTACGAGCAGTACTTC
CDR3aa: CASSHGRGMYEQYF

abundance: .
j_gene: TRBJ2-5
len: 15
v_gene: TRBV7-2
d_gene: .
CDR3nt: TGTGCCAGCACCCCTGGACAGCGGGTCGGCGAGACCCAGTACTTC
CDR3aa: CASTPGQRVGETQYF

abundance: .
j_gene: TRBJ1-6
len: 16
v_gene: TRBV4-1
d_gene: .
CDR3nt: TGCGCCAGCAGCCCGATTTTTGGACAGATCAATTCACCCCTCCACTTT
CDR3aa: CASSPIFGQINSPLHF

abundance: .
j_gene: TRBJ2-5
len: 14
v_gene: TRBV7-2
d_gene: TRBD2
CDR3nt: TGTGCCAGCAGCTCAGCGGGGAGCTTAGAGACCCAGTACTTC
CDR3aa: CASSSAGSLETQYF

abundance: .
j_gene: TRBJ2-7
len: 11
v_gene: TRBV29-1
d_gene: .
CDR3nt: TGCAGCGTTGGGGGGGGCCACGAGCAGTACTTC
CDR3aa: CSVGGGHEQYF

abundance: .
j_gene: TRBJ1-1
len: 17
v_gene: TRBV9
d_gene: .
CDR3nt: TGTGCCAGCAGCGTAGAAATTGGGGCAGGACCGAACACTGAAGCTTTCTTT
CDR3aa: CASSVEIGAGPNTEAFF

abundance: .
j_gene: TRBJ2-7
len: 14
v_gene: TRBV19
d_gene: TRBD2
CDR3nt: TGTGCCAGTAGTGCCTTTAGCGGGAATCGCGAGCAGTACTTC
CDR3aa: CASSAFSGNREQYF

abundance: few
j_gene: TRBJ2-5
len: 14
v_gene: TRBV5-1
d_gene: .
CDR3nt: TGCGCCAGCAGGCCCGACTTGTCCCAAGAGACCCAGTACTTC
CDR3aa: CASRPDLSQETQYF

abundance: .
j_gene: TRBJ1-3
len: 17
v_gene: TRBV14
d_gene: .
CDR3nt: TGTGCCAGCAGCCAAGAGGCTCCAACAGGGTACGGAAACACCATATATTTT
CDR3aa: CASSQEAPTGYGNTIYF

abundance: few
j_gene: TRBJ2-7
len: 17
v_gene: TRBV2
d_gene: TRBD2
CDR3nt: TGTGCCAGCAGTGAAGCCCCGGGGGGTAGCGGAACCTACGAGCAGTACTTC
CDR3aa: CASSEAPGGSGTYEQYF

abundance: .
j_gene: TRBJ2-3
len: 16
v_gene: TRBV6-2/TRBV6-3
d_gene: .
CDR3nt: TGTGCCAGCGCTCCTGGACGCCACCCGGCCCCAGATACGCAGTATTTT
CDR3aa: CASAPGRHPAPDTQYF

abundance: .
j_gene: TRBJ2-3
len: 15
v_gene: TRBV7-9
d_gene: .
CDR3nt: TGTGCCAGCAGCTCAGACAGCTGGAAGAGGGATACGCAGTATTTT
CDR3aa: CASSSDSWKRDTQYF

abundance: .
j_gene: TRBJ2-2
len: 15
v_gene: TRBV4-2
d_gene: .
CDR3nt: TGTGCCAGCAGCCAAGAGGAGGGGGCGGGCGGGGAGCTGTTTTTT
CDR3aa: CASSQEEGAGGELFF

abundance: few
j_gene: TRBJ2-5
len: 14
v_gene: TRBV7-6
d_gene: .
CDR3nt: TGTGCCAGCAGCTTATTCGGGGGTTCTGAGACCCAGTACTTC
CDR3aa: CASSLFGGSETQYF

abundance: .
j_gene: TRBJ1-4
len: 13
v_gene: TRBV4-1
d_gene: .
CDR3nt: TGCGCCAGCAGCTCCGAGGATAATGAAAAACTGTTTTTT
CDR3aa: CASSSEDNEKLFF

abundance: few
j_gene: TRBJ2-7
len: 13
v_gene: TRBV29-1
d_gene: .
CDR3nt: TGCAGCGTCACGGGCCGGGACGACTACGAGCAGTACTTC
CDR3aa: CSVTGRDDYEQYF

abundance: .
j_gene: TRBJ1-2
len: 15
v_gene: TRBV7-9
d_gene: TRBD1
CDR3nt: TGTGCCAGCAGCTTAGTGGGACAGGGGGCGCATGGCTACACCTTC
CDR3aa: CASSLVGQGAHGYTF

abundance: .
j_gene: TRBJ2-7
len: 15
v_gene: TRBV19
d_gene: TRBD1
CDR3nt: TGTGCCAGTAGTTTCGGACAGGGCGAATCCTACGAGCAGTACTTC
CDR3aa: CASSFGQGESYEQYF

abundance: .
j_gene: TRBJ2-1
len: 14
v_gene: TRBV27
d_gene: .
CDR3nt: TGTGCCAGCAGACCAGGGGTGTCCTACAATGAGCAGTTCTTC
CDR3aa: CASRPGVSYNEQFF

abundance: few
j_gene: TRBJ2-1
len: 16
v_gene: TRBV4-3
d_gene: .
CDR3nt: TGCGCCAGCAGCCAAGATAGGGATCTTTGGGTTGCTCAGCAGTTCTTC
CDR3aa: CASSQDRDLWVAQQFF

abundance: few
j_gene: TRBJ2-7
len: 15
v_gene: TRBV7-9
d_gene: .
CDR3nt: TGTGCCAGCAGCTTGGGGCCGGGGGAAAACTACGAGCAGTACTTC
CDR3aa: CASSLGPGENYEQYF

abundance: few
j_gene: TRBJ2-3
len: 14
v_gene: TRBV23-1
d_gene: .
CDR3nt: TGCGCCAGCAGTCAAGGGGGGCGGACAGATACGCAGTATTTT
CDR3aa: CASSQGGRTDTQYF

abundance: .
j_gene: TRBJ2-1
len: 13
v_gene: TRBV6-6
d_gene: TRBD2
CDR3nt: TGTGCCAGCTCGATAGCGGGAGATGGTGAGCAGTTCTTC
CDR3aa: CASSIAGDGEQFF

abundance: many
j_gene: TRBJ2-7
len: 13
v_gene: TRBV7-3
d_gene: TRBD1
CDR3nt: TGTGCCAGCAGCTCATGGACAGGGGACGAGCAGTACTTC
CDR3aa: CASSSWTGDEQYF

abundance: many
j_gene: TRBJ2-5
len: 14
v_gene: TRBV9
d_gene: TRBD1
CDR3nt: TGTGCCAGCAGCCTTCGGACAGGTCAAGAGACCCAGTACTTC
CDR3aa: CASSLRTGQETQYF

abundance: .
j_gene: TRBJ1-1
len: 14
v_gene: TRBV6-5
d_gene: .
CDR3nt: TGTGACAGCAGTGAACATGCTACAGACACTGAAGCTTTCTTT
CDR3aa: CDSSEHATDTEAFF

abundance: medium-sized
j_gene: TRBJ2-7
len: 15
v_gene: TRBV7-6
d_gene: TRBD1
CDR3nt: TGTGCCAGCAGCTTCGGGACAGGGCTAACCTACGAGCAGTACTTC
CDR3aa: CASSFGTGLTYEQYF

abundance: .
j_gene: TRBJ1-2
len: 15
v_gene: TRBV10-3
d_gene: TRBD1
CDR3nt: TGTGCCATCAGTGAGTCGATGGGACAGCTTTATGGCTACACCTTC
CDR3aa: CAISESMGQLYGYTF

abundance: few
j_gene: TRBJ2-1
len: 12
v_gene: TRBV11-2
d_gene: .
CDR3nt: TGTGCCAGCAGCTGGGTCCAGGATGAGCAGTTCTTC
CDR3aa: CASSWVQDEQFF

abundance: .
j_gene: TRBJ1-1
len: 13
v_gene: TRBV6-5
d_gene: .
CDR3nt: TGTGCCAGCAACGGGTTCGCGGGCACTGAAGCTTTCTTT
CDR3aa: CASNGFAGTEAFF

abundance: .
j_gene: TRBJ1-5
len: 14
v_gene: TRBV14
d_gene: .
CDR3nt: TGTGCCAGCAGCCTGACGGGCCCTAATCAGCCCCAGCATTTT
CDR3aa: CASSLTGPNQPQHF

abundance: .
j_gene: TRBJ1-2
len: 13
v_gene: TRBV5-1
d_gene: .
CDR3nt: TGCGCCAGCAGCTTCCCCACTAACTATGGCTACACCTTC
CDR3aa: CASSFPTNYGYTF

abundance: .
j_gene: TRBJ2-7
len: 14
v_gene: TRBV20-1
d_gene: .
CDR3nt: TGCAGTGCCATAAAGGTCCAGGGAACCTACGAGCAGTACTTC
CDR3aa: CSAIKVQGTYEQYF

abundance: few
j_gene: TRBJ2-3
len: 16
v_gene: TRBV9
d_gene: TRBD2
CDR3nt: TGTGCCAGCAGCACGACGACTAGCGGGAGTGCAGATACGCAGTATTTT
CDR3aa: CASSTTTSGSADTQYF

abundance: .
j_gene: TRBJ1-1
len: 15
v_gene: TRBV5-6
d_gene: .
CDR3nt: TGTGCCAGCAGCTTGGGTCCGGGGGGATACACTGAAGCTTTCTTT
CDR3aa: CASSLGPGGYTEAFF

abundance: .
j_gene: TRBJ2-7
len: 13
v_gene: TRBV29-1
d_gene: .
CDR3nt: TGCAGCGTCGAAGCGGTTGGTGGTTACGAGCAGTACTTC
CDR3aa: CSVEAVGGYEQYF

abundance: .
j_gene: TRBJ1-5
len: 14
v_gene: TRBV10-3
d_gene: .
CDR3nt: TGTGCCATCAGTGAGTCACAGTACTATCAGCCCCAGCATTTT
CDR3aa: CAISESQYYQPQHF

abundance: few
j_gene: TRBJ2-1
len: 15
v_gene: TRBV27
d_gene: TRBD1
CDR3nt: TGTGCCAGCAGTTACGGGACAGGGGGTATGGTTGAGCAGTTCTTC
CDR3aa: CASSYGTGGMVEQFF

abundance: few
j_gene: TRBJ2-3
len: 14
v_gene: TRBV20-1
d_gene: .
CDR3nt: TGCAGTGCTAGCGCGACCGGACTTATAGATACGCAGTATTTT
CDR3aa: CSASATGLIDTQYF

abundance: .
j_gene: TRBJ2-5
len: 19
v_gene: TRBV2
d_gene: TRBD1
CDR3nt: TGTGCCAGCAGTGCATACCGGGACAGGGGGCCCGGTCGCCAAGAGACCCAGTACTTC
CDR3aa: CASSAYRDRGPGRQETQYF

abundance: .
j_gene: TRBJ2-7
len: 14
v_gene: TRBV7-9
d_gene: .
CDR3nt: TGTGCCAGCAGCTTAGAATTGAGAACCTACGAGCAGTACTTC
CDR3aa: CASSLELRTYEQYF